The clone carrying this T cell receptor (beta chain) was observed at least ten times. Its cognate antigen is unknown. Total RNA amounting to roughly 450 ng was the source from which TCR beta cDNA was made with a constant-region primer. Sequencing libraries for TCR beta derived from three nested multiplex PCR rounds that used slightly modified ARM-PCR. TRBV1-TRBV30 forward primers paired with a C-beta reverse primer were used in the first two PCR rounds, which ran roughly 9 cycles each. TCRdb redid the calling of the multiplex PCR reads with MiXCR, one entry per CDR3 protein. The sample consists of 300,000 to 350,000 distinct CDR3 sequences, 65% of them appearing once. The record originates from a study of tumor-infiltrating lymphocytes in primary liver carcinoma. Turning to the study itself: Surgical resection treated primary liver carcinoma in the patients.

General observations from the study: The study found a significantly higher top-250-clone fraction in tumors than in blood (p = 0.039).

The CDR3 is made up of 16 amino acids. The germline V gene has CDR1 SGHNT and CDR2 YYREEE (reference sequence). V gave up 5 bases and J gave up 1 base; unmatched junction bases: 11. Germline DNA was also extracted, and blood RNA derived from unsorted whole blood. This receptor was taken from a man in his forties with primary liver carcinoma and hepatitis B virus infection. The specimen was peripheral blood. This chain uses TRBV5-4 with TRBJ1-1; 7 bases agree with TRBD1. Here the CDR3 reads CASSQGGRGSNTEAFF. The CDR3 DNA is TGTGCCAGCAGTCAGGGGGGGCGCGGCTCGAACACTGAAGCTTTCTTT. The whole variable domain, filled in from reference TRBV5-4 and TRBJ1-1, reads ETGVTQSPTHLIKTRGQQVTLRCSSQSGHNTVSWYQQALGQGPQFIFQYYREEENGRGNFPPRFSGLQFPNYSSELNVNALELDDSALYLCASSQGGRGSNTEAFFGQGTRLTVV.